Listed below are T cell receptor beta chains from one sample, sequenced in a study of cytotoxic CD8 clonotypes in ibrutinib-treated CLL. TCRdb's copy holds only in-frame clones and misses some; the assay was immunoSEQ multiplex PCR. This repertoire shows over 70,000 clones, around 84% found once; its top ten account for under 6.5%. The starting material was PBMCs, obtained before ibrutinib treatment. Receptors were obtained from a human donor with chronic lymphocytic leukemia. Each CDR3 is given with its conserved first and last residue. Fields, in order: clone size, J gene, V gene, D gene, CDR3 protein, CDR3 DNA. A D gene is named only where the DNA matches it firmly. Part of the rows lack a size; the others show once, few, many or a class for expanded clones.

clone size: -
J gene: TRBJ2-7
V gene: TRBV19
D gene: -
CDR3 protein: CASSIDRELSEQYF
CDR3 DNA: TGTGCCAGTAGTATAGACAGGGAACTTTCGGAGCAGTACTTC

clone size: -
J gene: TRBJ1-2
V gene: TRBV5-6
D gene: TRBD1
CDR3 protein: CASSLRDRGRDGYTF
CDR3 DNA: TGTGCCAGCAGCCTTCGGGACAGGGGGCGGGACGGCTACACCTTC

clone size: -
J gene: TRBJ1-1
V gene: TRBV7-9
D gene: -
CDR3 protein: CASSLSGGENTEAFF
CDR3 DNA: TGTGCCAGCAGCTTAAGTGGCGGAGAGAACACTGAAGCTTTCTTT

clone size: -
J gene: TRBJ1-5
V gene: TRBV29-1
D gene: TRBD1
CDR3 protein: CSVKDRDGSNQPQHF
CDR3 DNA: TGCAGCGTTAAGGACAGGGATGGAAGCAATCAGCCCCAGCATTTT

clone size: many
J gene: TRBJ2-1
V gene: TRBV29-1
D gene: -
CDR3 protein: CSTSRYNEQFF
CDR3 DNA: TGCAGCACCTCCCGATACAATGAGCAGTTCTTC

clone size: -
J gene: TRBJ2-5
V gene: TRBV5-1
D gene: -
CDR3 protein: CASSRQEGVETQYF
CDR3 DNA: TGCGCCAGCAGCCGTCAAGAGGGCGTAGAGACCCAGTACTTC

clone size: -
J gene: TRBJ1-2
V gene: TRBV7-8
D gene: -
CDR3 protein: CASSWSSPDYGYTF
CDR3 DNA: TGTGCCAGTTCCTGGTCATCGCCGGACTATGGCTACACCTTC

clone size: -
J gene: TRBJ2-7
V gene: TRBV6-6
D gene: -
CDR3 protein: CASSYSPRVEQYF
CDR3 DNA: TGTGCCAGCAGTTACTCACCCAGGGTGGAGCAGTACTTC

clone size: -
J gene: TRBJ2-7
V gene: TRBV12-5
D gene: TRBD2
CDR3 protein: CASGTRLAGPSSYEQYF
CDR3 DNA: TGTGCTAGTGGGACCCGACTAGCGGGGCCTAGCTCCTACGAGCAGTACTTC

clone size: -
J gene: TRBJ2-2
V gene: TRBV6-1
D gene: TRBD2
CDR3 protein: CASSEGGTSGTGELFF
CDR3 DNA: TGTGCCAGCAGTGAGGGGGGGACTAGCGGCACCGGGGAGCTGTTTTTT

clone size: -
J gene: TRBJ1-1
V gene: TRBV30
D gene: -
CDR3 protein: CAWSVTGSTEAFF
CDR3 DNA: TGTGCCTGGAGTGTAACAGGGAGCACTGAAGCTTTCTTT

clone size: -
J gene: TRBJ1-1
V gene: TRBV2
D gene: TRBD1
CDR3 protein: CASTEGQPRPQTEAFF
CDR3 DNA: TGTGCCAGCACCGAGGGACAGCCCCGGCCGCAGACTGAAGCTTTCTTT

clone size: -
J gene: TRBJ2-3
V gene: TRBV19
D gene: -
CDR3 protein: CASSIDTTNTDTQYF
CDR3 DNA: TGTGCCAGTAGTATAGACACGACAAACACAGATACGCAGTATTTT

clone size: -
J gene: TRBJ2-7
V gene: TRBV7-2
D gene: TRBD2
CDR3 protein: CASSSGLAGGPREQYF
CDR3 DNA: TGTGCCAGCAGCTCGGGACTAGCGGGAGGGCCGAGAGAGCAGTACTTC

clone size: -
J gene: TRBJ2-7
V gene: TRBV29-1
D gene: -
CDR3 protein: CSARTFLSYEQYF
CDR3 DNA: TGCAGCGCTAGGACCTTTCTCTCCTACGAGCAGTACTTC

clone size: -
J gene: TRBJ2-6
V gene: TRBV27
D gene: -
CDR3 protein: CASSQGSGANVLTF
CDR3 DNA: TGTGCCAGCAGCCAGGGTTCTGGGGCCAACGTCCTGACTTTC

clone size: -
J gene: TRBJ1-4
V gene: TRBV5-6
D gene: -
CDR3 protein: CASSRTGPTNEKLFF
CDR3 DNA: TGTGCCAGCAGCCGGACGGGCCCAACTAATGAAAAACTGTTTTTT

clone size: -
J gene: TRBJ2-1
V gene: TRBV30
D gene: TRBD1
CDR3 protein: CAWSVLGQGVPRVKFF
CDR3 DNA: TGTGCCTGGAGTGTACTCGGACAGGGTGTCCCACGAGTGAAGTTCTTC

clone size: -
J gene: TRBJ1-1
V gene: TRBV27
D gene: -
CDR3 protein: CASSLYQGITEAFF
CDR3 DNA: TGTGCCAGCAGTTTATATCAGGGGATAACTGAAGCTTTCTTT

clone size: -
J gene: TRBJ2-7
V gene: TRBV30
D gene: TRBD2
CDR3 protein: CAWSVSGGAYEQYF
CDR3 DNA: TGTGCCTGGAGTGTAAGCGGGGGCGCCTACGAGCAGTACTTC